This T cell receptor beta chain stems from a study of blood T cell repertoires in COVID-19. Study-wide background: Researchers got acute and convalescent COVID-19 samples from the United States, Italy and Spain. T cells, B-cell-depleted T cells, or PBMCs supplied cDNA or gDNA.

The CDR3 sequence is 14 residues long. CDR1 and CDR2 from the germline V gene are MDHEN and SYDVKM. V lost 5 bases and J 5 bases, leaving 13 bases between the germline ends. Source study methods: Reference gene primer amplification gave nucleated cell count estimates. This table comes from immunoSEQ multiplex PCR, and its TCRdb copy is limited to in-frame clones, with some not included. D and trimming come from the DNA, and the V and J calls and clone size come from that table. The data hold tens of thousands of clones, with about 73% observed a single time. The TCR comes from a woman between 50 and 59 years old with active or convalescent COVID-19. The sample taken for sequencing was peripheral blood. J is TRBJ2-1 and V is TRBV28; tentatively, D is TRBD1 (6 bases). The CDR3 DNA follows: TGTGCCAGCAGTGGCCCGGACAGCCACAATGAGCAGTTCTTC. Amino acids: CASSGPDSHNEQFF.